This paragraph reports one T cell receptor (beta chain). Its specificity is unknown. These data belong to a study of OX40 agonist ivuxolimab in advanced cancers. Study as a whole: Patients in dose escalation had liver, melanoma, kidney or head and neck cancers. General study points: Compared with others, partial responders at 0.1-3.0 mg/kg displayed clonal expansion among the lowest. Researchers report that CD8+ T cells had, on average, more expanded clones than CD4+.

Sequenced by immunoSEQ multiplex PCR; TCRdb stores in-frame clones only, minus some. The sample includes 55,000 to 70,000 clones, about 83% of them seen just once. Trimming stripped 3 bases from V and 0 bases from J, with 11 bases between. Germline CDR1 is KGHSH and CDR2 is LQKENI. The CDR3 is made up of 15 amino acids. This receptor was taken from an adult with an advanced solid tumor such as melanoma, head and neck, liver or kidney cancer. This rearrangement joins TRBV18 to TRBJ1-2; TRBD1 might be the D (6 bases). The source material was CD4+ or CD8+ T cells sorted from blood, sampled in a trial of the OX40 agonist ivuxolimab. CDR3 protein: CASSPWDTANYGYTF. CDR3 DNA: TGTGCCAGCTCACCGTGGGACACAGCTAACTATGGCTACACCTTC.